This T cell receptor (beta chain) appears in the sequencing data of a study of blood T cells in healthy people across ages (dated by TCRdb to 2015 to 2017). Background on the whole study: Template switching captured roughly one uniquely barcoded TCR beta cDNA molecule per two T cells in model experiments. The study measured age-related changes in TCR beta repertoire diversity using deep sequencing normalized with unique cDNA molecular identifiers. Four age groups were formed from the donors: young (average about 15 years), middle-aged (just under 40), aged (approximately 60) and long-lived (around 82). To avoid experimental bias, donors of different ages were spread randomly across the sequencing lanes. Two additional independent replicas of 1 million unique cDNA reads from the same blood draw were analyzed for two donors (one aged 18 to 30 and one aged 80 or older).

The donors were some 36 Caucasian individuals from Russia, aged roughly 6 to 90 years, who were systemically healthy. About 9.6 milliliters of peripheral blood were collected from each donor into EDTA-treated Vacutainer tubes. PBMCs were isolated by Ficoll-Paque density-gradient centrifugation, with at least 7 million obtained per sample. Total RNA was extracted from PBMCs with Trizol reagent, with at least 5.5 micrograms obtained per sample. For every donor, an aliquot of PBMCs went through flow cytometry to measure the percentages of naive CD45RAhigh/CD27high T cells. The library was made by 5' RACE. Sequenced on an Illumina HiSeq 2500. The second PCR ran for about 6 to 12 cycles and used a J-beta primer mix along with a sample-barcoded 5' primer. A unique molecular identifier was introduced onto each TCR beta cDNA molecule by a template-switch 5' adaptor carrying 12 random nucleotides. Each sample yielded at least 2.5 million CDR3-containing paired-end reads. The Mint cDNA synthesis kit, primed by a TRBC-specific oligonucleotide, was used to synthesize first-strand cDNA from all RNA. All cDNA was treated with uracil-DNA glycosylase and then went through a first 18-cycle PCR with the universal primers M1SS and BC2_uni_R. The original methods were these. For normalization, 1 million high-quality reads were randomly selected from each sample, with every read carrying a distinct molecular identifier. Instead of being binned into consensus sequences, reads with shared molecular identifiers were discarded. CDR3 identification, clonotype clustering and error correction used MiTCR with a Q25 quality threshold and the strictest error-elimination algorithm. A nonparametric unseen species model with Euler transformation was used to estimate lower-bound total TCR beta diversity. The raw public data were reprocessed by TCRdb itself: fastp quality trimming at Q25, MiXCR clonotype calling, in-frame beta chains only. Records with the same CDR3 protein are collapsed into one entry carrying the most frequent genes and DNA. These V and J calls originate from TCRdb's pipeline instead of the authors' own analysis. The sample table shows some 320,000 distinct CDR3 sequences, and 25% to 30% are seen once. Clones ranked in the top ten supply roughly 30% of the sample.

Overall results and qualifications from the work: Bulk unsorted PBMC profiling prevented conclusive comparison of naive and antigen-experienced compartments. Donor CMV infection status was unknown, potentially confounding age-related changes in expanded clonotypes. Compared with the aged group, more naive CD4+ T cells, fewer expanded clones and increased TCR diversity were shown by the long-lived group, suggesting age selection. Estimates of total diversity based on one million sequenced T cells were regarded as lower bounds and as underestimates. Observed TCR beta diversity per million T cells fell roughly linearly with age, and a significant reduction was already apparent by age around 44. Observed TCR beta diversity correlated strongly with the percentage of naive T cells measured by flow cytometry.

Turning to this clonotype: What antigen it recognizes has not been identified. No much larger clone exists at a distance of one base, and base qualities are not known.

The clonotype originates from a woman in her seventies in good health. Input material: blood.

The sequence in DNA is TGCAGTGCTGGACGGGGGACGAACGGTAAAAACATTCAGTACTTC. It translates as CSAGRGTNGKNIQYF. The chain uses TRBV20-1 and TRBJ2-4; the D segment could be TRBD2, given 6 matching bases. Reading the germline V gene (reference sequence) gives CDR1 DFQATT and CDR2 SNEGSKA. The CDR3, from cysteine to phenylalanine, totals 15 residues. The retained sequence is limited to the CDR3, 45 bases, with the frame set at the first base. V loses 5 bases of germline sequence and J loses 4 bases, and the interval between the two ends is 18 bases.